Detailed here is one T cell receptor (beta chain). This entry comes from a study of CD8 T cells in Susac syndrome. When the RNA was reverse transcribed, random hexamers were used with an input of roughly 0.45 to 1 ug. TCRdb reanalysed the immunoSEQ multiplex PCR reads using MiXCR and keeps one entry per CDR3 protein. This sample has roughly 300,000 distinct CDR3 sequences; 70% to 90% occur once, and the top ten carry about 0.11%. It was treatment-naive patients with stable or active relapsing-remitting disease who made up the multiple sclerosis controls. It was negative isolation that provided the CD8+ and CD4+ T cells, whereas TEMRA cells were enriched by FACS. V dropped 3 bases and J dropped 2 bases, with 7 bases sitting between them. The length of the CDR3 is 13 residues. The germline CDR1 and CDR2 sequences are MDHEN and SYDVKM.

Sample: CD8+ T cells from PBMCs. This TCR was recovered from a human donor with multiple sclerosis. This sequence joins TRBV28 and TRBJ2-5; tentative D call: TRBD2 (6 bases). CDR3 region: CASSLRGQETQYF. CDR3 coding DNA: TGTGCCAGCAGTTTGCGGGGTCAAGAGACCCAGTACTTC.